The rows below give T cell receptor beta chains drawn from one sample of a study of T cell repertoires in cytomegalovirus infection. TCRdb passed the reads through MiXCR, listing each CDR3 protein once. The table lists 150,000 or so distinct CDR3 sequences, roughly 20% of them singletons. These receptors' antigens are unknown. The source material was CD8+ T cells from cultured PBMCs, sampled from culture after CMV antigen stimulation. Receptor source: a human donor in good health (CMV status not recorded). Some clones in this sample may be carry-over from other donors' samples. Both conserved end residues are part of each CDR3. D genes are given only for firm matches. The listing skips clone size in some rows; elsewhere it reads once, few, many or a size class.

j_call v_call clone_size d_call cdr3_aa cdr3_nt
TRBJ1-1 TRBV7-2 . . CASSLGSHTEAFF TGTGCCAGCAGCTTAGGGAGTCACACTGAAGCTTTCTTT
TRBJ2-1 TRBV6-1 few . CASLGMEKNEQFF TGTGCCAGCTTGGGGATGGAGAAAAATGAGCAGTTCTTC
TRBJ1-2 TRBV9 few . CASSARDIPTGGYTF TGTGCCAGCAGCGCGAGGGACATCCCAACGGGGGGCTACACCTTC
TRBJ2-3 TRBV4-1 few . CASSPGRSSTDTQYF TGCGCCAGCAGCCCGGGACGGTCAAGCACAGATACGCAGTATTTT
TRBJ1-4 TRBV29-1 once TRBD1 CSVGGTDNEKLFF TGCAGCGTTGGGGGGACAGATAATGAAAAACTGTTTTTT
TRBJ2-2 TRBV6-6 . TRBD2 CASSYGTSGGTGELFF TGTGCCAGCAGTTACGGGACTAGCGGGGGCACCGGGGAGCTGTTTTTT
TRBJ1-1 TRBV4-3 . TRBD1 CASSPYRPGGTEAFF TGCGCCAGCAGCCCCTATCGACCAGGGGGCACTGAAGCTTTCTTT
TRBJ1-1 TRBV27 . . CASSLEMAGTEAFF TGTGCCAGCAGTTTAGAGATGGCTGGCACTGAAGCTTTCTTT
TRBJ2-3 TRBV10-2 . . CASSEWGSMADTQYF TGCGCCAGCAGTGAGTGGGGCTCGATGGCAGATACGCAGTATTTT
TRBJ2-5 TRBV7-3 . TRBD1 CASSLSLTGSGETQYF TGTGCCAGCAGCTTAAGTTTGACAGGGAGCGGCGAGACCCAGTACTTC
TRBJ1-2 TRBV12-3/TRBV12-4 . . CASTEGGGYTF TGTGCCAGCACTGAGGGTGGTGGCTACACCTTC
TRBJ1-2 TRBV6-2/TRBV6-3 many . CASSPAGPHGYGYTF TGTGCCAGCAGTCCGGCAGGGCCTCATGGCTATGGCTACACCTTC
TRBJ1-2 TRBV30 . . CAWTRQGYGYGYTF TGTGCCTGGACCCGGCAGGGTTACGGCTATGGCTACACCTTC
TRBJ2-5 TRBV12-5 . . CASGLSRETQYF TGTGCTAGTGGTTTGTCCCGGGAGACCCAGTACTTC
TRBJ2-7 TRBV11-2 . TRBD2 CASNTLAGGSGSYEQYF TGTGCCAGCAATACTCTAGCGGGGGGGTCGGGCTCCTACGAGCAGTACTTC